The clone carrying this TCR beta chain was seen a few times. Its antigen is currently unknown. This sample is part of a study of T cells in Graves' hyperthyroidism and ophthalmopathy. Study-level findings and limits: The model identified upcoming ophthalmopathy a median approximately 6.5 months ahead of onset.

The TCR beta CDR3 regions underwent amplification using RNA transcripts as the source. RT-PCR in the first round (using the HTBI primer set) targeted the TCR CDR3. TCRdb itself ran the multiplex PCR reads through MiXCR, one entry per CDR3 protein. Of more than 550,000 distinct CDR3 sequences listed, 15% to 20% are singletons. The CDR3 has 17 residues. Trimming stripped 5 bases from V and 1 base from J, with 15 bases between. In germline, CDR1 is SGHAT, CDR2 FQDESV (reference sequence). This clonotype was sampled from a woman aged 45-65 years with Graves' hyperthyroidism that later progressed to Graves' ophthalmopathy. The gene calls are TRBV11-1 and TRBJ1-6; no firm D call. Sequenced input: blood. CDR3 nucleotide sequence: TGTGCCAGCAGCCCTTCCGCGAGGAAATCCTATAATTCACCCCTCCACTTT. Translating it yields CASSPSARKSYNSPLHF.